This is a list of T cell receptor beta chains from one sample in a study of shared clonotypes between healthy human individuals. The repertoire was sequenced with immunoSEQ multiplex PCR; TCRdb's copy has only in-frame clones and lacks some. Here the sample spans approximately 650,000 clones, roughly 95% being singletons. The material sequenced was naive CD8+ T cells sorted from blood. These receptors were collected from a woman aged 30 to 39 in good health. CDR3s include the opening cysteine and the closing phenylalanine or tryptophan. D genes are given only for firm matches. Size tells how often a clone was seen (once, few, many) or the class of an expanded clone, and some rows leave it out.

clone size: .; V gene: TRBV9; J gene: TRBJ2-7; D gene: TRBD2; CDR3 DNA: TGTGCCAGCAGCGTAGGTCTAGCGGGAGCCGGGTACGAGCAGTACTTC; CDR3 protein: CASSVGLAGAGYEQYF
clone size: .; V gene: TRBV19; J gene: TRBJ1-2; D gene: .; CDR3 DNA: TGTGCCAGTAGTATCACTAACGTCTATGGCTACACCTTC; CDR3 protein: CASSITNVYGYTF
clone size: .; V gene: TRBV7-6; J gene: TRBJ2-1; D gene: .; CDR3 DNA: TGTGCCAGCAGCTTCTACTCAGGGGTGAGCTCCTACAATGAGCAGTTCTTC; CDR3 protein: CASSFYSGVSSYNEQFF
clone size: .; V gene: TRBV9; J gene: TRBJ2-2; D gene: TRBD2; CDR3 DNA: TGTGCCAGCAGCGAAAGCCTAGCGGGGGGGAACACCGGGGAGCTGTTTTTT; CDR3 protein: CASSESLAGGNTGELFF
clone size: .; V gene: TRBV5-1; J gene: TRBJ2-7; D gene: TRBD1; CDR3 DNA: TGCGCCAGCAGCTTGAAAGGACAGGGGGCCGTCGAGCAGTACTTC; CDR3 protein: CASSLKGQGAVEQYF
clone size: .; V gene: TRBV28; J gene: TRBJ1-1; D gene: .; CDR3 DNA: TGTGCCAGCAGGACAAGGGGAACTGAAGCTTTCTTT; CDR3 protein: CASRTRGTEAFF
clone size: .; V gene: TRBV28; J gene: TRBJ2-5; D gene: .; CDR3 DNA: TGTGCCAGCAGTCCCGGGCCCGGTGGTATAGAGACCCAGTACTTC; CDR3 protein: CASSPGPGGIETQYF
clone size: .; V gene: TRBV4-1; J gene: TRBJ1-2; D gene: .; CDR3 DNA: TGCGCCAGCAGCCAAGACCTGGGCGGCGGGAATGGCTACACCTTC; CDR3 protein: CASSQDLGGGNGYTF
clone size: .; V gene: TRBV27; J gene: TRBJ2-7; D gene: .; CDR3 DNA: TGTGCCAGCAGTCCCCTTGCGGGGACCTACGAGCAGTACTTC; CDR3 protein: CASSPLAGTYEQYF
clone size: .; V gene: TRBV27; J gene: TRBJ1-5; D gene: .; CDR3 DNA: TGTGCCAGCAGTTTGGCAGGGGCAGGCCAGCCCCAGCATTTT; CDR3 protein: CASSLAGAGQPQHF
clone size: .; V gene: TRBV4-2; J gene: TRBJ2-7; D gene: TRBD2; CDR3 DNA: TGTGCCAGCAGCCAAGAGAGTAGCGGGGGCTACGAGCAGTACTTC; CDR3 protein: CASSQESSGGYEQYF
clone size: .; V gene: TRBV28; J gene: TRBJ1-2; D gene: .; CDR3 DNA: TGTGCCAGCAGCTTGGTCAGATCGGGACACCCCTATGGCTACACCTTC; CDR3 protein: CASSLVRSGHPYGYTF
clone size: once; V gene: TRBV9; J gene: TRBJ2-7; D gene: .; CDR3 DNA: TGTGCCAGCAGCAGACAGAGGAGGGCCCCAACCGCCGAGCAGTACTTC; CDR3 protein: CASSRQRRAPTAEQYF
clone size: once; V gene: TRBV9; J gene: TRBJ2-5; D gene: TRBD1; CDR3 DNA: TGTGCCAGCAGCGATCGACAGGGATTGGAGACCCAGTACTTC; CDR3 protein: CASSDRQGLETQYF
clone size: .; V gene: TRBV5-1; J gene: TRBJ2-1; D gene: TRBD1; CDR3 DNA: TGCGCCAGCAGCCAAGGACAGGCCTACAATGAGCAGTTCTTC; CDR3 protein: CASSQGQAYNEQFF
clone size: .; V gene: TRBV5-1; J gene: TRBJ2-7; D gene: TRBD1; CDR3 DNA: TGCGCCAGCAGCTCACAGGGGGCCTCCTACGAGCAGTACTTC; CDR3 protein: CASSSQGASYEQYF
clone size: .; V gene: TRBV6-5; J gene: TRBJ1-1; D gene: .; CDR3 DNA: TGTGCCAGCAGTTTCCCCCTGGGAAAGGCTTTCTTT; CDR3 protein: CASSFPLGKAFF
clone size: once; V gene: TRBV13; J gene: TRBJ2-7; D gene: TRBD2; CDR3 DNA: TGTGCCAGCAGCGAAAATAGCGGGCCCTCCTACGAGCAGTACTTC; CDR3 protein: CASSENSGPSYEQYF
clone size: once; V gene: TRBV27; J gene: TRBJ2-7; D gene: .; CDR3 DNA: TGTGCCAGCAGGATGACGCTGCTAACTACGGGGGAGCAGTACTTC; CDR3 protein: CASRMTLLTTGEQYF
clone size: .; V gene: TRBV9; J gene: TRBJ2-7; D gene: .; CDR3 DNA: TGTGCCAGCAGCGCGGGGGATGCCCCGGACTACGAGCAGTACTTC; CDR3 protein: CASSAGDAPDYEQYF
clone size: .; V gene: TRBV5-1; J gene: TRBJ2-1; D gene: .; CDR3 DNA: TGCGCCAGCAGAGCGGCGTGGAATGAGCAGTTCTTC; CDR3 protein: CASRAAWNEQFF
clone size: .; V gene: TRBV29-1; J gene: TRBJ1-3; D gene: .; CDR3 DNA: TGCAGCGTTGAATTAGGCCTCTCTGGAAACACCATATATTTT; CDR3 protein: CSVELGLSGNTIYF
clone size: .; V gene: TRBV25-1; J gene: TRBJ1-2; D gene: .; CDR3 DNA: TGTGCCAGCAGTGAAGATCCGGGATATGGCTACACCTTC; CDR3 protein: CASSEDPGYGYTF
clone size: .; V gene: TRBV28; J gene: TRBJ1-5; D gene: .; CDR3 DNA: TGTGCCAGCAGTTTGACGGCCGATCAGCCCCAGCATTTT; CDR3 protein: CASSLTADQPQHF
clone size: .; V gene: TRBV27; J gene: TRBJ2-1; D gene: TRBD1; CDR3 DNA: TGTGCCAGCAGTTTATCGCCGGGGACAGCCTACAATGAGCAGTTCTTC; CDR3 protein: CASSLSPGTAYNEQFF
clone size: .; V gene: TRBV19; J gene: TRBJ2-1; D gene: TRBD1; CDR3 DNA: TGTGCCACCACCCCCCTAGGACAGGATCGATACAATGAGCAGTTCTTC; CDR3 protein: CATTPLGQDRYNEQFF
clone size: .; V gene: TRBV19; J gene: TRBJ2-7; D gene: .; CDR3 DNA: TGTGCCAGTATGTCGGGGTGGGGCGAGCAGTACTTC; CDR3 protein: CASMSGWGEQYF
clone size: .; V gene: TRBV27; J gene: TRBJ1-3; D gene: .; CDR3 DNA: TGTGCCAGCAGCCCCGCCGCCAGCTCTGGAAACACCATATATTTT; CDR3 protein: CASSPAASSGNTIYF
clone size: .; V gene: TRBV23-1; J gene: TRBJ1-1; D gene: .; CDR3 DNA: TGCGCCAGAACGGCAGGGAAAACTGAAGCTTTCTTT; CDR3 protein: CARTAGKTEAFF
clone size: once; V gene: TRBV4-1; J gene: TRBJ2-7; D gene: TRBD2; CDR3 DNA: TGCGCCAGCAGCCGGGGAGGTGGACTAGCGGGAGGCGAGCAGTACTTC; CDR3 protein: CASSRGGGLAGGEQYF
clone size: .; V gene: TRBV6-5; J gene: TRBJ2-7; D gene: .; CDR3 DNA: TGTGCCAGCAGTTACTCGATGCAGTCTTCCTACGAGCAGTACTTC; CDR3 protein: CASSYSMQSSYEQYF
clone size: .; V gene: TRBV27; J gene: TRBJ1-1; D gene: .; CDR3 DNA: TGTGCCAGCAGTCCGATAACGACAGGGAACACTGAAGCTTTCTTT; CDR3 protein: CASSPITTGNTEAFF
clone size: .; V gene: TRBV4-1; J gene: TRBJ2-1; D gene: .; CDR3 DNA: TGCGCCAGCAGCCAAGTTATCTGGACCTCCCTCTACAATGAGCAGTTCTTC; CDR3 protein: CASSQVIWTSLYNEQFF
clone size: .; V gene: TRBV9; J gene: TRBJ2-1; D gene: .; CDR3 DNA: TGTGCCAGCGGTGGGCAGGGACCATACAATGAGCAGTTCTTC; CDR3 protein: CASGGQGPYNEQFF
clone size: .; V gene: TRBV7-2; J gene: TRBJ2-1; D gene: .; CDR3 DNA: TGTGCCAGCAGCTCCGCCAGAGGTGCTTCACGCCTTGAGCAGTTCTTC; CDR3 protein: CASSSARGASRLEQFF
clone size: .; V gene: TRBV27; J gene: TRBJ2-7; D gene: .; CDR3 DNA: TGTGCCAGCGCCTTGGACATAGCCTACGAGCAGTACTTC; CDR3 protein: CASALDIAYEQYF
clone size: .; V gene: TRBV28; J gene: TRBJ2-5; D gene: .; CDR3 DNA: TGTGCCAGCAGTTTTATTAGGGGTTCAAGAGAGACCCAGTACTTC; CDR3 protein: CASSFIRGSRETQYF
clone size: .; V gene: TRBV29-1; J gene: TRBJ2-7; D gene: .; CDR3 DNA: TGCAGCGTGTTGTGGGACCTGGGAACCTACGAGCAGTACTTC; CDR3 protein: CSVLWDLGTYEQYF
clone size: .; V gene: TRBV10-2; J gene: TRBJ1-4; D gene: .; CDR3 DNA: TGCGCCAGCAGTGCGGTTTCGGTTGGGCCAACTAATGAAAAACTGTTTTTT; CDR3 protein: CASSAVSVGPTNEKLFF
clone size: once; V gene: TRBV4-1; J gene: TRBJ2-1; D gene: TRBD2; CDR3 DNA: TGCGCCAGCAGGGCCACTAGCGGGAGTCGGAATGAGCAGTTCTTC; CDR3 protein: CASRATSGSRNEQFF
clone size: once; V gene: TRBV5-4; J gene: TRBJ2-3; D gene: .; CDR3 DNA: TGTGCCAGCAGCTTGGTGGGGGAAGATACGCAGTATTTT; CDR3 protein: CASSLVGEDTQYF
clone size: .; V gene: TRBV6-5; J gene: TRBJ2-7; D gene: TRBD1; CDR3 DNA: TGTGCCAGCAGTTTCGAACAGGGGATCCACGAGCAGTACTTC; CDR3 protein: CASSFEQGIHEQYF
clone size: .; V gene: TRBV28; J gene: TRBJ2-1; D gene: TRBD2; CDR3 DNA: TGTGCCAGCAGTTTATTTTGGTCCGGGACTAGCGGGAGAAATGAGCAGTTCTTC; CDR3 protein: CASSLFWSGTSGRNEQFF
clone size: .; V gene: TRBV27; J gene: TRBJ2-4; D gene: TRBD1; CDR3 DNA: TGTGCCAGCAGTCTCCGACAGGGATCAAACATTCAGTACTTC; CDR3 protein: CASSLRQGSNIQYF
clone size: once; V gene: TRBV5-1; J gene: TRBJ1-2; D gene: TRBD1; CDR3 DNA: TGCGCCAGCAGCTTGGTGGGGACAGGGGGCGCAGGCTATGGCTACACCTTC; CDR3 protein: CASSLVGTGGAGYGYTF
clone size: once; V gene: TRBV28; J gene: TRBJ2-1; D gene: TRBD2; CDR3 DNA: TGTGCCAGCAGTTATTTGGGACTAGGGAGCTCCTACAATGAGCAGTTCTTC; CDR3 protein: CASSYLGLGSSYNEQFF
clone size: .; V gene: TRBV28; J gene: TRBJ1-1; D gene: TRBD1; CDR3 DNA: TGTGCCAGCAGCCCAGCTAGCGGGACAGGGGGATCTGAAGCTTTCTTT; CDR3 protein: CASSPASGTGGSEAFF
clone size: .; V gene: TRBV7-6; J gene: TRBJ2-3; D gene: .; CDR3 DNA: TGTGCCAGCAGCTCAATCACAGATACGCAGTATTTT; CDR3 protein: CASSSITDTQYF
clone size: .; V gene: TRBV6-5; J gene: TRBJ2-5; D gene: .; CDR3 DNA: TGTGCCAGCAGAGTGGGGGAGACCCAGTACTTC; CDR3 protein: CASRVGETQYF
clone size: .; V gene: TRBV7-2; J gene: TRBJ2-7; D gene: .; CDR3 DNA: TGTGCCAGCAGCGTCGGACAGGAGTCTAGCGGATCCTCCTACGAGCAGTACTTC; CDR3 protein: CASSVGQESSGSSYEQYF
clone size: .; V gene: TRBV28; J gene: TRBJ1-3; D gene: TRBD1; CDR3 DNA: TGTGCCAGCAGTACTGTCCCGGGACAGGGACCGGACTCTGGAAACACCATATATTTT; CDR3 protein: CASSTVPGQGPDSGNTIYF
clone size: .; V gene: TRBV7-8; J gene: TRBJ1-3; D gene: .; CDR3 DNA: TGTGCCAGCAGCTTACAGGCTGCCGGAAACACCATATATTTT; CDR3 protein: CASSLQAAGNTIYF
clone size: .; V gene: TRBV19; J gene: TRBJ1-5; D gene: .; CDR3 DNA: TGTGCCAGTAGTATTAGTCAGATTAGCAATCAGCCCCAGCATTTT; CDR3 protein: CASSISQISNQPQHF
clone size: .; V gene: TRBV19; J gene: TRBJ2-1; D gene: .; CDR3 DNA: TGTGCCAGTAGTCCCCTCCTCGGCTACAATGAGCAGTTCTTC; CDR3 protein: CASSPLLGYNEQFF
clone size: .; V gene: TRBV7-9; J gene: TRBJ2-3; D gene: .; CDR3 DNA: TGTGCCAGCAGCTCACCAGCTCCCACAGATACGCAGTATTTT; CDR3 protein: CASSSPAPTDTQYF
clone size: .; V gene: TRBV9; J gene: TRBJ2-3; D gene: .; CDR3 DNA: TGTGCCAGCAGCGGGTCACAGGATAGCACAGATACGCAGTATTTT; CDR3 protein: CASSGSQDSTDTQYF
clone size: .; V gene: TRBV27; J gene: TRBJ2-2; D gene: TRBD2; CDR3 DNA: TGTGCCAGCAGTTTCCAGATAAAGACTAGCGGGACCGGGGAGCTGTTTTTT; CDR3 protein: CASSFQIKTSGTGELFF
clone size: .; V gene: TRBV4-1; J gene: TRBJ2-7; D gene: .; CDR3 DNA: TGCGCCAGCAGCCAAGATAACGTAGAGTGGTACAATAGCGAGCAGTACTTC; CDR3 protein: CASSQDNVEWYNSEQYF